The present TCR beta chain was sequenced within a study of PD-L1 blockade in urothelial cancer. About the research overall: About 90% of the 29 patients were men who had bladder-origin urothelial cancer. Blood-derived samples held a median roughly 150,000 T cells. General study results and limits: Blood TCR clonality below the median before treatment was a predictor of better survival. Tumor-linked clones in blood grew more by 3 weeks in durable-benefit patients.

This clone was detected only a few times. Antigen specificity is unknown. Time point given: pretreatment peripheral blood. Data came from immunoSEQ multiplex PCR; TCRdb stores just in-frame clones and leaves some out. The sample consists of some 90,000 clones, around 90% of them appearing once. The junction had 6 bases not matched to a gene; V was cut back by 5 bases and J by 6 bases. The CDR3 sequence is 14 residues long. Germline V gene lookup returns CDR1 LNHDA and CDR2 SQIVND (reference sequence). The sequence was obtained from a woman over 75 with urothelial cancer. The V call is TRBV19, the J call TRBJ1-2, with 10 bases fitting TRBD1. The sample consisted of PBMCs, taken around atezolizumab (anti-PD-L1) treatment. CDR3 DNA: TGTGCCAGTAGTTCCTCGGACAGGGGGAATGGCTACACCTTC. This sequence encodes CASSSSDRGNGYTF.